The next 22 T cell receptor beta chains were all read from a single sample in a study of cytomegalovirus exposure and HLA in healthy donors (TCRdb year 2017). The library came from the immunoSEQ multiplex PCR assay. For the multiplex PCR, a mixture combining 60 forward primers for TCR Vbeta segments and 13 reverse primers for TCR Jbeta segments was used. This immuneACCESS table, as held by TCRdb, lists in-frame sequences with V and J called but not all clones. Of the missing ones, under half trace to an unresolved V gene in checked studies; the others have no known cause. The sample table contains some 110,000 clones; only one count was recorded for roughly four fifths of them. The top ten hold around 16% of the sample. The sequenced material came from PBMCs. The receptors were gathered from a man between 50 and 59 years old in good health and CMV-seropositive.

The chain uses TRBV4-1 and TRBJ1-6; D call uncertain. The V gene lost 6 bases and the J gene lost 2 bases, with 11 bases spanning the gap. The CDR3 runs to 15 residues. Germline-derived CDR1 and CDR2 are MGHRA and YSYEKL. This CDR3 is CASSAPGPYNSPLHF. The CDR3 DNA is TGCGCCAGCAGTGCACCGGGTCCCTATAATTCACCCCTCCACTTT.

The rearrangement joins TRBV9 to TRBJ2-7, with D maybe TRBD2 (5 bases). The CDR3 extends over 11 amino acids. The germline CDR1 and CDR2 sequences are SGDLS and YYNGEE. The V gene lost 5 bases and the J gene lost 7 bases, with 10 bases spanning the gap. CDR3 sequence reads: CASSDSGEQYF. The DNA for the CDR3 is TGTGCCAGCAGTGACTCGGGGGAGCAGTACTTC.

The chain couples TRBV7-2 to TRBJ2-2; maybe TRBD1 (5 bases). V lost 6 bases to trimming and J lost 4 bases, with 15 bases between them. There are 15 residues in the CDR3. Germline assignment: CDR1 SGHTA and CDR2 FQGNSA. Here the CDR3 reads CASRPGWGLTGELFF. CDR3 coding DNA: TGTGCCAGCAGACCTGGGTGGGGCCTCACCGGGGAGCTGTTTTTT. Full variable domain (remainder filled in from reference TRBV7-2 and TRBJ2-2): GAGVSQSPSNKVTEKGKDVELRCDPISGHTALYWYRQSLGQGLEFLIYFQGNSAPDKSGLPSDRFSAERTGGSVSTLTIQRTQQEDSAVYLCASRPGWGLTGELFFGEGSRLTVL.

This clone was seen just once. J is TRBJ2-1 and V is TRBV27; TRBD2 agrees at 16 bases. This CDR3 has 14 residues. The V gene's germline CDR1 is MNHEY and CDR2 SMNVEV (reference sequence). Losses at the gene ends were 0 bases for V and 15 bases for J; bases not matched to a gene: 2. CDR3 loop: CASSLSGLAGGLFF. The DNA for the CDR3 is TGTGCCAGCAGTTTATCGGGACTAGCGGGGGGGCTGTTCTTC.

The chain combines TRBV29-1 with TRBJ1-5, with 11 bases that match TRBD1. The germline V gene encodes CDR1 SQVTM and CDR2 ANQGSEA. V lost 5 bases, J lost 5 bases, and 5 bases stayed unmatched. The CDR3 has 14 amino acids. The CDR3 coding sequence is TGCAGCGTTCTTTGGACAGGGGGCGATCAGCCCCAGCATTTT. The encoded protein is CSVLWTGGDQPQHF.

The CDR3 is CASSQDRAQGFNEQYF. DNA of the CDR3: TGCGCCAGCAGCCAAGATCGCGCACAGGGGTTCAACGAGCAGTACTTC. The chain carries TRBV4-3 and TRBJ2-7, with TRBD1 matching over 7 bases. The CDR3 contains 16 residues. V lost 0 bases and J lost 5; bases outside the gene matches: 10. CDR1 is LGHNA, CDR2 YSLEER, per germline.

This chain uses TRBV5-1 with TRBJ2-3; 11 nucleotides match TRBD1. The germline CDR1 and CDR2 sequences are SGHRS and YFSETQ. The CDR3 totals 15 residues. Trimming removed 4 bases from V and 5 bases from J; junction bases left unmatched: 6. DNA of the CDR3: TGCGCCAGCAGCGTCGGACAGGGGGCCGAAGATACGCAGTATTTT. Amino acid sequence: CASSVGQGAEDTQYF.

This clone was seen a single time. This chain links TRBV4-1 with TRBJ2-7; no clear D. Trimming removed 1 base at V and 4 bases at J, with 8 bases between. From germline, CDR1 is MGHRA and CDR2 YSYEKL. The CDR3 is 13 amino acids. DNA for the CDR3: TGCGCCAGCAGCCAAGCCTCAGGATACGAGCAGTACTTC. Translated, it gives CASSQASGYEQYF.

The chain recombines TRBV19 with TRBJ1-3; D uncertain. Germline CDR1 reads LNHDA; CDR2 reads SQIVND (reference sequence). V lost 5 bases to trimming and J lost 0 bases, with 11 bases between them. The CDR3 consists of 15 residues. CDR3 DNA: TGTGCCAGTAGTCGAAAGCCGGGCTCTGGAAACACCATATATTTT. Its translation is CASSRKPGSGNTIYF.

This chain connects TRBV5-6 to TRBJ2-7; TRBD2 is a possible D gene (5 bases). CDR1 and CDR2 (germline): SGHDT, YYEEEE. The CDR3 is 14 residues long. Trimming left V 3 bases short and J 1 base short, with 11 bases between. CDR3 in amino acids: CASSSGLASYEQYF. CDR3 bases: TGTGCCAGCAGCTCCGGACTGGCATCCTACGAGCAGTACTTC. The full variable domain, its missing parts supplied by reference TRBV5-6 and TRBJ2-7, is DAGVTQSPTHLIKTRGQQVTLRCSPKSGHDTVSWYQQALGQGPQFIFQYYEEEERQRGNFPDRFSGHQFPNYSSELNVNALLLGDSALYLCASSSGLASYEQYFGPGTRLTVT.

Here the CDR3 reads CATREGRTQYF. The CDR3 DNA sequence: TGTGCCACCCGCGAGGGCAGGACCCAGTACTTC. The V and J genes are TRBV15 and TRBJ2-5; D is perhaps TRBD2 (5 bases). V was pared by 8 bases and J by 7 bases, with 11 bases between. The CDR3 sequence is 11 residues long. The germline V gene encodes CDR1 LNHNV and CDR2 YYDKDF (reference sequence).

The chain carries TRBV19 and TRBJ2-1, with 10 bases that match TRBD1. The length of the CDR3 is 14 residues. Losses at the gene ends were 4 bases for V and 7 bases for J; bases not matched to a gene: 4. Looked up from germline, CDR1 is LNHDA and CDR2 is SQIVND (reference sequence). The CDR3 here is CASSTRTGGNEQFF. CDR3 nucleotide sequence: TGTGCCAGTAGTACCCGGACAGGGGGAAATGAGCAGTTCTTC. The whole variable domain, remainder taken from reference TRBV19 and TRBJ2-1, is DGGITQSPKYLFRKEGQNVTLSCEQNLNHDAMYWYRQDPGQGLRLIYYSQIVNDFQKGDIAEGYSVSREKKESFPLTVTSAQKNPTAFYLCASSTRTGGNEQFFGPGTRLTVL.

The V and J genes are TRBV7-9 and TRBJ2-7; 9 positions agree with TRBD2. The CDR3 spans 15 residues. Germline lookup yields CDR1 SEHNR and CDR2 FQNEAQ (reference sequence). V trimming: 3 bases; J trimming: 3 bases; junction bases outside the gene matches: 6. The CDR3 loop is CASSFATSGDYEQYF. The CDR3, as DNA: TGTGCCAGCAGCTTCGCGACTAGCGGAGACTACGAGCAGTACTTC.

The genes are TRBV7-2 and TRBJ1-4, with TRBD1 matching 8 bases. CDR3 length: 14 residues. Germline assignment: CDR1 SGHTA and CDR2 FQGNSA. V shed 5 bases, J shed 7 bases, and the junction held 6 bases outside the gene matches. The CDR3 spells CASSARTGIEKLFF. For the CDR3, the DNA is TGTGCCAGCAGCGCCCGGACAGGGATTGAAAAACTGTTTTTT. Looking up the rest from reference TRBV7-2 and TRBJ1-4 gives the full variable domain: GAGVSQSPSNKVTEKGKDVELRCDPISGHTALYWYRQSLGQGLEFLIYFQGNSAPDKSGLPSDRFSAERTGGSVSTLTIQRTQQEDSAVYLCASSARTGIEKLFFGSGTQLSVL.

The genes are TRBV7-2 and TRBJ1-2, with TRBD1 as a possible D gene (5 bases). Germline V CDR1 and CDR2: SGHTA, FQGNSA. The V gene lost 0 bases and the J gene lost 6 bases, with 11 bases spanning the gap. There are 14 residues in the CDR3. The CDR3: CASSLALRGNGYTF. CDR3 bases: TGTGCCAGCAGCTTAGCACTCCGGGGGAATGGCTACACCTTC.

As regards this clone: The junction does not match germline at one end; this may be a read error. This chain links TRBV7-9 with TRBJ2-7; TRBD1 might be the D (5 bases). CDR1 SEHNR and CDR2 FQNEAQ come from the germline V gene (reference sequence). The CDR3 covers 13 residues. The CDR3 sequence: CSSSQGPQGEQYF. DNA of the CDR3: TGTTCCAGCAGCCAAGGACCGCAGGGCGAGCAGTACTTC.

V and J are TRBV5-1 and TRBJ2-7; 8 nucleotides align to TRBD2. This CDR3 region has 15 residues. Germline CDR1 SGHRS, CDR2 YFSETQ. Trimming took 3 bases from V and 3 from J; bases not matched to a gene: 8. This CDR3 reads CASSSIAGLGYEQYF. The DNA for the CDR3 is TGCGCCAGCAGCTCCATAGCGGGGCTAGGCTACGAGCAGTACTTC.

As DNA, the CDR3 is TGTGCCAGCAGAGGGCTAGCGGGAGATCGTCGATCCTACAATGAGCAGTTCTTC. Amino acids: CASRGLAGDRRSYNEQFF. The chain is built from TRBV2 and TRBJ2-1, with 10 positions matching TRBD2. The ends lost 6 bases at V and 1 base at J; junction bases unmatched: 12. There are 18 residues in the CDR3. Germline V gives CDR1 SNHLY, CDR2 FYNNEI.

The chain carries TRBV5-1 and TRBJ1-6; D is possibly TRBD1 (6 bases). Trimming removed 4 bases from V and 9 bases from J, with 20 bases in between. The CDR3 sequence is 16 residues long. Germline V lookup: CDR1 SGHRS, CDR2 YFSETQ. CDR3 sequence: CASSGASGAGGSPLHF. The CDR3 coding sequence is TGCGCCAGCAGCGGAGCCTCAGGGGCCGGCGGTTCACCCCTCCACTTT.

This clone has just one count. The chain uses TRBV15 and TRBJ2-7; 9 nucleotides agree with TRBD1. Germline trimming cut 8 bases from V and 6 bases from J; bases unmatched to any gene: 8. Germline loops: CDR1 LNHNV, CDR2 YYDKDF (reference sequence). The CDR3 has 13 residues. The CDR3 spells CATAGTGFGEQYF. DNA for the CDR3: TGTGCCACCGCCGGGACAGGGTTTGGCGAGCAGTACTTC.

This clone was seen a few times. The rearrangement links TRBV5-1 to TRBJ1-1, with D perhaps matching TRBD1 (6 bases). Germline-derived CDR1 and CDR2 are SGHRS and YFSETQ. The CDR3 runs 13 residues. Deletions cut 4 bases from V and 4 bases from J, with 11 bases between. The CDR3 here is CASSMTGVTEAFF. CDR3 coding DNA: TGCGCCAGCAGCATGACAGGTGTCACTGAAGCTTTCTTT.

J is TRBJ1-3 and V is TRBV7-6; TRBD1 matches at 8 bases. V was clipped by 6 bases and J by 0 bases; unmatched bases: 16. Germline-derived CDR1 and CDR2 are SGHVS and FNYEAQ. This CDR3 comprises 19 residues. In DNA, the CDR3 is TGTGCCAGCAGTCCCGACCGGGGAAGGACAGGGACCTCTGGAAACACCATATATTTT. Residues: CASSPDRGRTGTSGNTIYF.